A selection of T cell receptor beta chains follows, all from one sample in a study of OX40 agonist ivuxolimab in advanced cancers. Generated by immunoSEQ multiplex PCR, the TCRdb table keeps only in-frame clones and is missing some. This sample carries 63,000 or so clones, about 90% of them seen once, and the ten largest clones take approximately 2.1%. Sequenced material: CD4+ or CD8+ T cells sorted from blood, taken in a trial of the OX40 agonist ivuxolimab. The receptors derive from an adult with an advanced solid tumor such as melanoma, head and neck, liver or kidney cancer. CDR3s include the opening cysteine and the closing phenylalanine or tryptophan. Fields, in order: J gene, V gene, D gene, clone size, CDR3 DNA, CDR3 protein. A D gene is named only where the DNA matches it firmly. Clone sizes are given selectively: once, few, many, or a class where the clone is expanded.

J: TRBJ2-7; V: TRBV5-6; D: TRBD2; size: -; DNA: TGTGCCAGCAGCTTGGCAGCGGGAGGGCCCTGGGAGCAGTACTTC; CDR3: CASSLAAGGPWEQYF
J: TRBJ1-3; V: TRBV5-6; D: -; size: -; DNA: TGTGCCAGCAGCCGTACAGGGTTAGGGTCTGGAAACACCATATATTTT; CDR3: CASSRTGLGSGNTIYF
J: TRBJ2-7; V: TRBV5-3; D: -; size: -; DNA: TGTGCCAGAAGTGAGGGCTCTGGGGGAAGCGAGCAGTACTTC; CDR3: CARSEGSGGSEQYF
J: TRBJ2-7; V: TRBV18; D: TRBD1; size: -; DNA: TGTGCCAGCTCACCGGGGACAGGGTATATAAACGAGCAGTACTTC; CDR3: CASSPGTGYINEQYF
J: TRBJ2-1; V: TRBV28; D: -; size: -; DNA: TGTGCCAGCAGTTCACTGACGGGAAGCTCCTACAATGAGCAGTTCTTC; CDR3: CASSSLTGSSYNEQFF
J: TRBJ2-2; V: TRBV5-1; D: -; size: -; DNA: TGCGCCAGCAGCTTGGACGCGGCCGGGGAGCTGTTTTTT; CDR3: CASSLDAAGELFF
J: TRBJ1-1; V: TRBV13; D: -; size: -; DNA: TGTGCCAGCAGTCGTGACCGGGGGAAGGCTGAAGCTTTCTTT; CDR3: CASSRDRGKAEAFF
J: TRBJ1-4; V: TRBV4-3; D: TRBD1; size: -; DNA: TGCGCCAGCAGCCAAGATCGACAGGGGGGTGAAAAACTGTTTTTT; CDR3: CASSQDRQGGEKLFF
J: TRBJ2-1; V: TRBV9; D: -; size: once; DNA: TGTGCCAGCAGCGCCTCCCACGGCGTCTACAATGAGCAGTTCTTC; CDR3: CASSASHGVYNEQFF
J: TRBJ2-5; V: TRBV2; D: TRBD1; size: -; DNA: TGTGCCAGCAGTACGGGACAGCAAGAGACCCAGTACTTC; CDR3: CASSTGQQETQYF
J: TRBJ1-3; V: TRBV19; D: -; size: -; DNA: TGTGCCAGTAGTATCGTTGGAAACACCATATATTTT; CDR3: CASSIVGNTIYF
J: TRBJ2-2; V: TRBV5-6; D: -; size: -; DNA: TGTGCCAGCAGCTTTTTGGGGACCGGGGAGCTGTTTTTT; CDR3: CASSFLGTGELFF
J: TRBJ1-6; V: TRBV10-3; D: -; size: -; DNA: TGTGCCATCACACGCGAATATAATTCACCCCTCCACTTT; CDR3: CAITREYNSPLHF
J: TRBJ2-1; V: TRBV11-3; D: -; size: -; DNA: TGTGCCAGCAGCTTAGGAGGCGGGGAACCCTACAATGAGCAGTTCTTC; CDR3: CASSLGGGEPYNEQFF
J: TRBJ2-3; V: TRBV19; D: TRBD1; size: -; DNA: TGTGCCAGTAGTAACGACAGGGGGCAATGGACAGATACGCAGTATTTT; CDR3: CASSNDRGQWTDTQYF
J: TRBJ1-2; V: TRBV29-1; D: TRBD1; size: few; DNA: TGCAGCGTTGGAGGGGGCGAGGGCTATGGCTACACCTTC; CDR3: CSVGGGEGYGYTF
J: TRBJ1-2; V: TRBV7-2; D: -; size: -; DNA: TGTGCCAGCAGCGTACAGGGAGACCCCAACTATGGCTACACCTTC; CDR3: CASSVQGDPNYGYTF
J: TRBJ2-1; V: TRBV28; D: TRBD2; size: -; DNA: TGTGCCAGCAGTTTGGGAGCGGGGGTCTTTTATGAGCAGTTCTTC; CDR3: CASSLGAGVFYEQFF
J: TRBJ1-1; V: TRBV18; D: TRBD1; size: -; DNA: TGTGCCAGCTCATCCCCTACAGGGGCCGGGGGCACTGAAGCTTTCTTT; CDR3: CASSSPTGAGGTEAFF
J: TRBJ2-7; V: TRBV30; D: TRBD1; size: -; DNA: TGTGCCTGGGGGGGACAGGGCCCCTACGAGCAGTACTTC; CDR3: CAWGGQGPYEQYF
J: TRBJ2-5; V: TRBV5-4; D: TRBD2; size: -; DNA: TGTGCCAGCAGTTCGGTAGCGGGAGTTCGAGAGACCCAGTACTTC; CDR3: CASSSVAGVRETQYF
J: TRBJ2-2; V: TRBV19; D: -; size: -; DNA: TGTGCCAGTAGTATGGGACTGAACACCGGGGAGCTGTTTTTT; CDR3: CASSMGLNTGELFF
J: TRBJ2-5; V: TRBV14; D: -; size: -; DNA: TGTGCCAGCAGCCCTACACGGCTGGAGACCCAGTACTTC; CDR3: CASSPTRLETQYF
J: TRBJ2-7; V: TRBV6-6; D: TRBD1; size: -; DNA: TGTGCCAGCAGTTACCGGACAGGAACGAACGAGCAGTACTTC; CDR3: CASSYRTGTNEQYF
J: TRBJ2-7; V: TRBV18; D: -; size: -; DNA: TGTGCCAGCTCACCAGATCGGGCCAGGGAGCAGTACTTC; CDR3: CASSPDRAREQYF
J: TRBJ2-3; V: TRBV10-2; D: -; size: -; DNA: TGCGCCAGCAGTGAGTCCCACTTATCGGATACGCAGTATTTT; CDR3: CASSESHLSDTQYF
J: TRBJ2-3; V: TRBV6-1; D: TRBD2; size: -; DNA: TGTGCCAGCAGTGAAGATATTCGGGAGGGATTCACAGATACGCAGTATTTT; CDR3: CASSEDIREGFTDTQYF